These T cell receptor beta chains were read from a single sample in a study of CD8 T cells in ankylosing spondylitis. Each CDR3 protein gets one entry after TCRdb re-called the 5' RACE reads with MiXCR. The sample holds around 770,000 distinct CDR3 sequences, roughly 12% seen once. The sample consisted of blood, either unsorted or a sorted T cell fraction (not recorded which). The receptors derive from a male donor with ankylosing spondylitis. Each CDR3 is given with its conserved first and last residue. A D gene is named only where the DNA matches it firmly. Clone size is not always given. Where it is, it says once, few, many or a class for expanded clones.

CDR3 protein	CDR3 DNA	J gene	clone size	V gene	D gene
CASSLVVRDRQFF	TGTGCCAGCAGCTTGGTTGTGCGGGACCGTCAGTTCTTC	TRBJ2-1	NA	TRBV5-5	NA
CATRTGANTEAFF	TGTGCCACCAGGACCGGGGCGAACACTGAAGCTTTCTTT	TRBJ1-1	NA	TRBV24-1	NA
CATSRTGRGTQYF	TGTGCCACCAGCAGGACCGGGAGAGGGACCCAGTACTTC	TRBJ2-5	NA	TRBV15	NA
CSAPGRKEGSEKLFF	TGCAGTGCTCCGGGGCGCAAAGAAGGGAGTGAAAAACTGTTTTTT	TRBJ1-4	few	TRBV20-1	NA
CASSTDRGRQETQYF	TGCGCCAGCAGCACGGACAGGGGGCGACAAGAGACCCAGTACTTC	TRBJ2-5	NA	TRBV5-1	TRBD1
CSVSRGWTEAFF	TGCAGCGTTAGCAGGGGATGGACTGAAGCTTTCTTT	TRBJ1-1	NA	TRBV29-1	NA
CASSRGTLSTEAFF	TGCGCCAGCAGCCGCGGGACGTTAAGCACTGAAGCTTTCTTT	TRBJ1-1	few	TRBV5-1	NA
CSARGGGPGVSGNQPQHF	TGCAGTGCTAGGGGGGGAGGCCCGGGAGTGTCCGGCAATCAGCCCCAGCATTTT	TRBJ1-5	few	TRBV20-1	NA
CSARDNSLAYEQYF	TGCAGTGCTAGAGATAACAGCTTAGCCTACGAGCAGTACTTC	TRBJ2-7	many	TRBV20-1	NA
CASSPDTSGSGEQYF	TGTGCCAGCAGTCCCGACACTAGCGGGAGTGGCGAGCAGTACTTC	TRBJ2-7	few	TRBV27	TRBD2
CASSEGQGNYGYTF	TGCGCCAGCAGCGAGGGACAGGGAAACTATGGCTACACCTTC	TRBJ1-2	many	TRBV5-1	TRBD1
CATSDSSQLNQPQHF	TGTGCCACCAGTGATTCGTCACAGTTGAATCAGCCCCAGCATTTT	TRBJ1-5	many	TRBV24-1	NA
CASSYRIDQGTEAFF	TGTGCCAGCAGTTACCGAATTGATCAGGGAACTGAAGCTTTCTTT	TRBJ1-1	NA	TRBV6-5	NA
CASSRQMSPTRLWF	TGTGCCAGCAGTCGACAGATGAGCCCAACCCGTTTATGGTTC	TRBJ2-5	NA	TRBV6-1	NA
CSARDEGRSSPLHF	TGCAGTGCTAGAGATGAGGGGAGGAGTTCACCCCTCCACTTT	TRBJ1-6	few	TRBV20-1	NA
CAWLGHNTGELFF	TGTGCCTGGTTGGGACATAACACCGGGGAGCTGTTTTTT	TRBJ2-2	few	TRBV30	NA
CASSLPGLAGHEQFF	TGTGCCAGCAGCTTACCGGGACTAGCGGGACATGAGCAGTTCTTC	TRBJ2-1	NA	TRBV7-9	TRBD2
CAISEPLPSVTQYF	TGTGCCATCAGTGAGCCCCTCCCTAGCGTTACGCAGTATTTT	TRBJ2-3	few	TRBV10-3	NA
CASSEAEYYGYTF	TGTGCCAGCAGTGAGGCAGAATACTATGGCTACACCTTC	TRBJ1-2	few	TRBV6-1	NA
CASRSFLGFGGQDSHEQYF	TGTGCCAGCAGATCTTTTCTCGGATTTGGGGGTCAGGACAGCCACGAGCAGTACTTC	TRBJ2-7	few	TRBV27	NA
CAISETRTGLDYGYTF	TGTGCCATCAGTGAGACAAGGACAGGGCTAGACTATGGCTACACCTTC	TRBJ1-2	many	TRBV10-3	TRBD1
CASSRPAAQSYNEQFF	TGTGCCAGCAGCAGACCGGCGGCCCAGTCCTACAATGAGCAGTTCTTC	TRBJ2-1	NA	TRBV7-9	NA
CSVPGGRTTYGYTF	TGCAGCGTTCCAGGGGGTCGAACTACGTATGGCTACACCTTC	TRBJ1-2	NA	TRBV29-1	TRBD1
CASSAVPGYQETQYF	TGTGCCAGCAGCGCCGTTCCGGGGTACCAAGAGACCCAGTACTTC	TRBJ2-5	few	TRBV9	NA
CATSRDPGENYEQYF	TGTGCCACCAGCAGAGATCCGGGGGAGAACTACGAGCAGTACTTC	TRBJ2-7	few	TRBV15	NA
CASSDGTAISYEQYF	TGCGCCAGCAGCGACGGGACAGCGATCTCCTACGAGCAGTACTTC	TRBJ2-7	many	TRBV5-1	TRBD1
CSVYFPLQDYGYTF	TGCAGCGTTTACTTTCCCCTCCAGGACTATGGCTACACCTTC	TRBJ1-2	few	TRBV29-1	NA
CAISPPGLIREQYF	TGTGCCATCAGTCCCCCGGGACTAATACGCGAGCAGTACTTC	TRBJ2-7	NA	TRBV10-3	TRBD2
CATSTRQGAGGYTF	TGTGCCACCAGCACGCGACAGGGGGCGGGTGGCTACACCTTC	TRBJ1-2	NA	TRBV15	TRBD1
CASSRSASMGETQYF	TGTGCCAGCAGTAGAAGCGCGAGCATGGGAGAGACCCAGTACTTC	TRBJ2-5	NA	TRBV6-4	NA
CSARGISNQPQHF	TGCAGTGCTAGAGGGATTAGCAATCAGCCCCAGCATTTT	TRBJ1-5	NA	TRBV20-1	NA
CASSPDRGLPMNTEAFF	TGCGCCAGCAGCCCGGACAGGGGTCTACCTATGAACACTGAAGCTTTCTTT	TRBJ1-1	few	TRBV5-1	TRBD1
CASSVEAGSGNTIYF	TGTGCCAGCAGCGTAGAGGCGGGCTCTGGAAACACCATATATTTT	TRBJ1-3	NA	TRBV9	NA
CASSLMAGGANTEAFF	TGTGCCAGCAGTTTAATGGCAGGGGGCGCAAACACTGAAGCTTTCTTT	TRBJ1-1	few	TRBV27	TRBD1
CSATRTPRQETQYF	TGCAGTGCTACACGGACACCTCGTCAAGAGACCCAGTACTTC	TRBJ2-5	NA	TRBV20-1	NA
CASTQGGDTGELFF	TGTGCTAGCACACAGGGAGGGGACACCGGGGAGCTGTTTTTT	TRBJ2-2	few	TRBV7-7	NA
CSAFDLESSYEQYF	TGCAGTGCTTTCGACCTCGAGAGCTCCTACGAGCAGTACTTC	TRBJ2-7	few	TRBV20-1	NA
CASSYLMGGSSYEQYF	TGTGCCAGCAGTTACTTAATGGGGGGCAGCTCATACGAGCAGTACTTC	TRBJ2-7	NA	TRBV6-5	NA
CASSFQLGNTEAFF	TGCGCCAGCAGCTTCCAACTGGGGAACACTGAAGCTTTCTTT	TRBJ1-1	NA	TRBV5-1	NA
CASSVAGTDNSPLHF	TGTGCCAGCAGCGTGGCCGGGACAGATAATTCACCCCTCCACTTT	TRBJ1-6	NA	TRBV9	TRBD1
CASSCEGEGEKLFF	TGTGCCAGCAGCTGTGAGGGAGAGGGTGAAAAACTGTTTTTT	TRBJ1-4	few	TRBV7-6	NA
CASSLRVTGGPETQYF	TGCGCCAGCAGCTTGCGTGTGACAGGGGGTCCAGAGACCCAGTACTTC	TRBJ2-5	NA	TRBV5-1	TRBD1
CSVSQGALRDTQYF	TGCAGCGTCTCACAGGGGGCTCTCCGGGATACGCAGTATTTT	TRBJ2-3	many	TRBV29-1	TRBD1
CASSLVPFTDTQYF	TGTGCCAGCAGCTTAGTGCCTTTCACAGATACGCAGTATTTT	TRBJ2-3	NA	TRBV7-2	NA
CASTQGTEAFF	TGTGCCAGCACCCAAGGGACTGAAGCTTTCTTT	TRBJ1-1	NA	TRBV6-2/TRBV6-3	NA
CATSDLYGYTF	TGTGCCACTTCGGACCTCTATGGCTACACCTTC	TRBJ1-2	NA	TRBV27	NA
CASSLRTITGLFF	TGTGCCAGCAGCTTACGTACCATTACGGGGCTGTTCTTC	TRBJ2-1	NA	TRBV7-2	NA